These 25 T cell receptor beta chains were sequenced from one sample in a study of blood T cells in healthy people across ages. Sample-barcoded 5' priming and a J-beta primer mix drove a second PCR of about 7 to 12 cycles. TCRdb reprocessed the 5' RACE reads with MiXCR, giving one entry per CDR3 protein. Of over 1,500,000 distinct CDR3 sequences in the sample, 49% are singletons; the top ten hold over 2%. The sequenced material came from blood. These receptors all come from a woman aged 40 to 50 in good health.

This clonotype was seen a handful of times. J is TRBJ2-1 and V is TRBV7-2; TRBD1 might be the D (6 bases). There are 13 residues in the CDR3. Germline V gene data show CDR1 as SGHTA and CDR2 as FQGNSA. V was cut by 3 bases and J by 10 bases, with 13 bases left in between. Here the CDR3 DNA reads TGTGCCAGCAGCTTCTTTGACAGGTGGGAGCAGTTCTTC. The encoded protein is CASSFFDRWEQFF.

Here the CDR3 DNA reads TGTGCCAGCACCGAACCCCGGCCCGATGAGCAGTTCTTC. It codes for CASTEPRPDEQFF. The V gene is TRBV9, the J gene TRBJ2-1; D is unclear. From germline, CDR1 is SGDLS and CDR2 YYNGEE. V lost 6 bases and J lost 8, with 15 bases in between. This CDR3 is built from 13 residues.

CDR3 loop: CASSEGDTTYTF. The CDR3 coding sequence is TGTGCCAGCAGTGAAGGTGACACTACCTACACCTTC. The genes are TRBV25-1 and TRBJ1-2; D is unresolved. Germline lookup yields CDR1 MGHDK and CDR2 SYGVNS. The CDR3 loop spans 12 amino acids. Trimming took 2 bases from V and 10 from J, leaving 11 bases between them.

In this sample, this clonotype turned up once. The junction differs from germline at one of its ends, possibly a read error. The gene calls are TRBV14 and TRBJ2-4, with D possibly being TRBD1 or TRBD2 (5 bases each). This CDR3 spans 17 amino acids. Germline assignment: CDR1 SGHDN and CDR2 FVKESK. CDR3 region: CASSQDTWGLAENIQYF. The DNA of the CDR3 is TGTGCCAGCAGCCAGGACACCTGGGGGTTAGCCGAAAACATTCAGTACTTC.

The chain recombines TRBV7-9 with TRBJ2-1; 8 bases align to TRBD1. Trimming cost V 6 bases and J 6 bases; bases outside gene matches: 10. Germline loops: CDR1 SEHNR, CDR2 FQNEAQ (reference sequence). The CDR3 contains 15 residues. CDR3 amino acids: CASSSPGTGGNEQFF. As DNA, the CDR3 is TGTGCCAGCAGTAGCCCCGGGACAGGCGGCAATGAGCAGTTCTTC.

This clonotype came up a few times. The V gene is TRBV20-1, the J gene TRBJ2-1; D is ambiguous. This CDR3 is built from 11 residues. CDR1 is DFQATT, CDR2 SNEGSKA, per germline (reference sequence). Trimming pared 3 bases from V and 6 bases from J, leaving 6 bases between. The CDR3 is CSASIVNEQFF. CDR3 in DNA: TGCAGTGCTAGTATAGTCAATGAGCAGTTCTTC.

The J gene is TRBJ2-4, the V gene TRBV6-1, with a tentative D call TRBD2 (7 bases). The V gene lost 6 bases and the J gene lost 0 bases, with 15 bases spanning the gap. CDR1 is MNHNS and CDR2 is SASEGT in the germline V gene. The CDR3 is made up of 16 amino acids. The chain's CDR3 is CASRYWEGEAKNIQYF. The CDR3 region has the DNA TGTGCCAGCAGGTATTGGGAGGGGGAAGCCAAAAACATTCAGTACTTC.

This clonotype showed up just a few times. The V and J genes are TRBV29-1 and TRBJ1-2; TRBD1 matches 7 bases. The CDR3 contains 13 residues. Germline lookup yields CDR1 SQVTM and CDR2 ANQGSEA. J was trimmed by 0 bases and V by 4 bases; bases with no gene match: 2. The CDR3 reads CSVVGGPNYGYTF. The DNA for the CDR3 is TGCAGCGTTGTAGGGGGCCCTAACTATGGCTACACCTTC.

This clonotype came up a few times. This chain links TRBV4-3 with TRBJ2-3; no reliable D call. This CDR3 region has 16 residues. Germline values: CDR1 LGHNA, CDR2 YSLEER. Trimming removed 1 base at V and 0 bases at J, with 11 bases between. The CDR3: CASSQGALTSTDTQYF. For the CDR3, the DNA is TGCGCCAGCAGCCAAGGGGCACTAACTAGCACAGATACGCAGTATTTT.

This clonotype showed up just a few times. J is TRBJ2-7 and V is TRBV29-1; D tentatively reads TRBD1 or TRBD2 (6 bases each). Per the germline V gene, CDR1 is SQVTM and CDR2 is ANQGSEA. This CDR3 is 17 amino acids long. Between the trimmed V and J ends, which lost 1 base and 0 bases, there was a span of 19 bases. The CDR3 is CSVEGGGRTVDSYEQYF. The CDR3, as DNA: TGCAGCGTTGAAGGTGGGGGGCGGACAGTCGACTCCTACGAGCAGTACTTC.

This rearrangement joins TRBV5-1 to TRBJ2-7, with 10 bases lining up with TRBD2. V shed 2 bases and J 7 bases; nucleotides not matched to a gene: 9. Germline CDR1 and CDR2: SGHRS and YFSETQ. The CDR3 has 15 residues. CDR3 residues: CASSLGAGGPGEQYF. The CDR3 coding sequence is TGCGCCAGCAGCTTAGGAGCGGGGGGGCCAGGTGAGCAGTACTTC.

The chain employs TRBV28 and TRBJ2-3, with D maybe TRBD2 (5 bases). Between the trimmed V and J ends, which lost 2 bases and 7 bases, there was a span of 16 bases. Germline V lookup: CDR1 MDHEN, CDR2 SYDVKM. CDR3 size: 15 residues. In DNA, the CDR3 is TGTGCCAGCAGTTTAACCGGGATACAGCCTTATACGCAGTATTTT. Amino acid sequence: CASSLTGIQPYTQYF.

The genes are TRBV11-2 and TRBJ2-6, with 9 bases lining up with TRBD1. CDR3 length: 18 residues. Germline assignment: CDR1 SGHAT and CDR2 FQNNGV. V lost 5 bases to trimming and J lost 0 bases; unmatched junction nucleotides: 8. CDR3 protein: CASSPKQGADSGANVLTF. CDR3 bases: TGTGCCAGCAGCCCCAAACAGGGGGCCGACTCTGGGGCCAACGTCCTGACTTTC.

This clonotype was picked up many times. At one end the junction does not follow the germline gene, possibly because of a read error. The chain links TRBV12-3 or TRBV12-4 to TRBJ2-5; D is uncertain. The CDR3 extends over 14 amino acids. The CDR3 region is CASSLGLGQETQYF. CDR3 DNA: TGTGCCAGCAGCTTAGGTCTCGGACAAGAGACCCAGTACTTC.

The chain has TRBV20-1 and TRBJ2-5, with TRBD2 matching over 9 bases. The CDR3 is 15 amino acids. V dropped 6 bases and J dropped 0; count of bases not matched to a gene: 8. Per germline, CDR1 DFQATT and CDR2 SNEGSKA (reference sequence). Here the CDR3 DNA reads TGCAGTGCGGCACGACTAGCGGAGTACCAAGAGACCCAGTACTTC. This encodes CSAARLAEYQETQYF.

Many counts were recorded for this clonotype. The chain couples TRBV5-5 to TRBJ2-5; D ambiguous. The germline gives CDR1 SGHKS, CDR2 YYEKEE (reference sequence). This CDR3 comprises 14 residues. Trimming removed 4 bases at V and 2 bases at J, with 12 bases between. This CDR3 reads CASSHLTGQETQYF. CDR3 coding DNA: TGTGCCAGCAGCCATTTAACTGGGCAAGAGACCCAGTACTTC.

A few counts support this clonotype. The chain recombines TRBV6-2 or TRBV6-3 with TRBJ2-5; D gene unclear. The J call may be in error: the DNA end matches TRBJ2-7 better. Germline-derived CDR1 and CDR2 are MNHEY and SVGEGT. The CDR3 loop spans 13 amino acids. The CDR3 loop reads CASRQPTRIEQYF. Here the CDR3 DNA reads TGTGCCAGCAGACAACCGACGCGGATCGAGCAGTACTTC.

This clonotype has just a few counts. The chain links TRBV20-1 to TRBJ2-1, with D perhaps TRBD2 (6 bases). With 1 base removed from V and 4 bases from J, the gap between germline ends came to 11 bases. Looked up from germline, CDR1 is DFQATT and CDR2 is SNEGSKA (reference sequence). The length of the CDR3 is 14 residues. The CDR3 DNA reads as TGCAGTGCTAGAGGCGGGGCGCTGTACAATGAGCAGTTCTTC. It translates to CSARGGALYNEQFF.

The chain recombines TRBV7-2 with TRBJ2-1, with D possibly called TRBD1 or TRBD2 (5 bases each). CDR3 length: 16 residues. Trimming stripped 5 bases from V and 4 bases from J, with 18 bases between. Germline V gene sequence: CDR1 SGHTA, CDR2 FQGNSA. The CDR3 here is CASSLEGRRPYNEQFF. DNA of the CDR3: TGTGCCAGCAGCCTCGAGGGACGGAGACCATACAATGAGCAGTTCTTC.

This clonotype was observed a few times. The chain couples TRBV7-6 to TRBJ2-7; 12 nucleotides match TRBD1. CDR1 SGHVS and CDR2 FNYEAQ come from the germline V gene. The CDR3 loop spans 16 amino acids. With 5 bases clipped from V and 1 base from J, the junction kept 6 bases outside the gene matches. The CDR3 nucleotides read TGTGCCAGCAGCAACCGGGACAGGGGGCGTTCCTACGAGCAGTACTTC. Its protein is CASSNRDRGRSYEQYF.

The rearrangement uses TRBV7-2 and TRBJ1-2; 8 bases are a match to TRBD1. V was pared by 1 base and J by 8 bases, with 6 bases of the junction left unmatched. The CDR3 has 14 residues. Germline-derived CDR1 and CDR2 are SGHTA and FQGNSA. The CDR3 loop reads CASSLGPGGEGYTF. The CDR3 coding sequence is TGTGCCAGCAGCTTAGGTCCAGGGGGCGAGGGCTACACCTTC. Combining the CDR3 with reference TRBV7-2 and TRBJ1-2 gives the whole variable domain GAGVSQSPSNKVTEKGKDVELRCDPISGHTALYWYRQSLGQGLEFLIYFQGNSAPDKSGLPSDRFSAERTGGSVSTLTIQRTQQEDSAVYLCASSLGPGGEGYTFGSGTRLTVV.

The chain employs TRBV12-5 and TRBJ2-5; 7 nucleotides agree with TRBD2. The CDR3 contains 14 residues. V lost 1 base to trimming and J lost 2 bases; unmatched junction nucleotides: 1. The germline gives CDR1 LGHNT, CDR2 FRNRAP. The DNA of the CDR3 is TGTGCTAGTGGTTTGGGAGCGGGGCAAGAGACCCAGTACTTC. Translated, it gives CASGLGAGQETQYF.

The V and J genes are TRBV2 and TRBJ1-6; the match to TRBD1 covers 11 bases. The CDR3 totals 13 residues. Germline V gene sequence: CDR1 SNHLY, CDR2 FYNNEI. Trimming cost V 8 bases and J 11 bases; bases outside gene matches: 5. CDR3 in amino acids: CASGQGASAPLHF. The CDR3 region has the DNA TGTGCCAGCGGACAGGGGGCGTCGGCACCCCTCCACTTT.

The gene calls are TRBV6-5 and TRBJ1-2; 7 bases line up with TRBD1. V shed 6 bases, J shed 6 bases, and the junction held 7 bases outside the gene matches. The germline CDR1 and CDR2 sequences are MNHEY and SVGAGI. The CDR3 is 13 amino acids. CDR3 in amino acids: CASSDRVANGYTF. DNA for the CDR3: TGTGCCAGCAGCGACAGGGTAGCGAATGGCTACACCTTC.

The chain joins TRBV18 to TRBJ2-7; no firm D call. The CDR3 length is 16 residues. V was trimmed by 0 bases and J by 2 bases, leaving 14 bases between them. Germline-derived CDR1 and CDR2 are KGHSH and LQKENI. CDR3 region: CASSPPSRGVPYEQYF. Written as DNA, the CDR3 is TGTGCCAGCTCACCACCGAGTCGCGGAGTCCCCTACGAGCAGTACTTC.